The rows below give T cell receptor beta chains drawn from one sample of a study of T-cell memory formation after mild COVID-19. One entry per CDR3 protein, called by TCRdb with MiXCR from the 5' RACE reads. Among approximately 150,000 distinct CDR3 sequences, about 14% were seen once, and the ten largest hold 12% to 15%. Sequenced sample: PBMCs or a T cell subset sorted from them (not recorded which). These TCRs come from an adult woman who had mild COVID-19 (a few samples of this study predate the infection). Cell type and time point are not known. Both conserved end residues are part of each CDR3. D genes are given only for firm matches. Not every row has a clone size; where given, it reads once, few, many or a size class.

abundance: .; v_gene: TRBV5-4; j_gene: TRBJ2-1; d_gene: TRBD2; CDR3aa: CASSLGTSGRDNEQFF; CDR3nt: TGTGCCAGCAGCTTGGGTACTAGCGGGAGGGACAATGAGCAGTTCTTC
abundance: many; v_gene: TRBV15; j_gene: TRBJ2-7; d_gene: .; CDR3aa: CATSRDKFLDEQYF; CDR3nt: TGTGCCACCAGCAGAGATAAGTTTCTCGACGAGCAGTACTTC
abundance: .; v_gene: TRBV5-1; j_gene: TRBJ1-1; d_gene: .; CDR3aa: CASSLAKGSDGGTEAFF; CDR3nt: TGCGCCAGCAGCTTGGCCAAAGGGTCGGACGGAGGGACTGAAGCTTTCTTT
abundance: once; v_gene: TRBV7-9; j_gene: TRBJ2-5; d_gene: TRBD2; CDR3aa: CASSWTSGQETQYF; CDR3nt: TGTGCCAGCAGCTGGACTAGCGGTCAAGAGACCCAGTACTTC
abundance: few; v_gene: TRBV10-2; j_gene: TRBJ2-1; d_gene: TRBD2; CDR3aa: CASSEWLAAYNEQFF; CDR3nt: TGCGCCAGCAGTGAGTGGCTAGCGGCCTACAATGAGCAGTTCTTC
abundance: .; v_gene: TRBV19; j_gene: TRBJ1-2; d_gene: .; CDR3aa: CASRMTLKELGYTF; CDR3nt: TGTGCCAGTAGGATGACCCTCAAGGAGTTAGGCTACACCTTC
abundance: .; v_gene: TRBV21-1; j_gene: TRBJ2-3; d_gene: .; CDR3aa: CASFGNSATDTQYF; CDR3nt: TGTGCCAGCTTTGGGAATAGTGCCACAGATACGCAGTATTTT
abundance: .; v_gene: TRBV5-1; j_gene: TRBJ2-1; d_gene: TRBD2; CDR3aa: CASSLDSGGLYNEQFF; CDR3nt: TGCGCCAGCAGCTTGGACAGCGGGGGCCTCTACAATGAGCAGTTCTTC
abundance: .; v_gene: TRBV29-1; j_gene: TRBJ2-1; d_gene: .; CDR3aa: CSVEVERLSYGEQFF; CDR3nt: TGCAGCGTTGAAGTAGAACGCCTGAGTTACGGTGAGCAGTTCTTC
abundance: few; v_gene: TRBV9; j_gene: TRBJ2-7; d_gene: .; CDR3aa: CASSVDEIGGSYEQYF; CDR3nt: TGTGCCAGCAGCGTAGACGAAATTGGGGGCAGCTACGAGCAGTACTTC
abundance: few; v_gene: TRBV21-1; j_gene: TRBJ2-3; d_gene: .; CDR3aa: CASSNLPDRKGRSTDTQYF; CDR3nt: TGTGCCAGCAGCAATTTACCCGACCGGAAGGGGCGAAGCACAGATACGCAGTATTTT
abundance: few; v_gene: TRBV13; j_gene: TRBJ2-7; d_gene: .; CDR3aa: CASSSGDRAYEQYF; CDR3nt: TGTGCCAGCAGCTCTGGGGACCGAGCCTACGAGCAGTACTTC
abundance: .; v_gene: TRBV5-1; j_gene: TRBJ1-5; d_gene: TRBD1; CDR3aa: CASSPGQGGNQPQHF; CDR3nt: TGCGCCAGCAGCCCCGGACAGGGCGGCAATCAGCCCCAGCATTTT
abundance: few; v_gene: TRBV20-1; j_gene: TRBJ1-2; d_gene: TRBD1; CDR3aa: CSARSTGVSLDGYTF; CDR3nt: TGCAGTGCTAGATCGACAGGGGTCTCCCTGGATGGCTACACCTTC
abundance: many; v_gene: TRBV6-5; j_gene: TRBJ2-7; d_gene: .; CDR3aa: CASSYSPTNYEQYF; CDR3nt: TGTGCCAGCAGTTACTCCCCTACCAACTACGAGCAGTACTTC
abundance: .; v_gene: TRBV7-2; j_gene: TRBJ2-1; d_gene: TRBD2; CDR3aa: CASSLVRLAGKQFF; CDR3nt: TGTGCCAGCAGCTTAGTACGACTAGCGGGAAAGCAGTTCTTC
abundance: .; v_gene: TRBV25-1; j_gene: TRBJ1-1; d_gene: .; CDR3aa: CASSEPRRGADTEAFF; CDR3nt: TGTGCCAGCAGTGAACCACGAAGGGGGGCGGACACTGAAGCTTTCTTT
abundance: .; v_gene: TRBV6-6; j_gene: TRBJ2-2; d_gene: .; CDR3aa: CAVTLGALNTGELFF; CDR3nt: TGTGCCGTCACTCTCGGGGCCCTGAACACCGGGGAGCTGTTTTTT
abundance: few; v_gene: TRBV21-1; j_gene: TRBJ2-1; d_gene: .; CDR3aa: CASSNHVDDEQFF; CDR3nt: TGTGCCAGCAGCAACCACGTAGATGATGAGCAGTTCTTC
abundance: .; v_gene: TRBV7-2; j_gene: TRBJ1-1; d_gene: .; CDR3aa: CASSLERPDRRNTEAFF; CDR3nt: TGTGCCAGCAGCTTAGAACGACCAGACAGACGGAACACTGAAGCTTTCTTT
abundance: .; v_gene: TRBV12-3/TRBV12-4; j_gene: TRBJ1-5; d_gene: .; CDR3aa: CASSSGDGDQPQHF; CDR3nt: TGTGCCAGCAGTTCAGGGGATGGGGATCAGCCCCAGCATTTT
abundance: many; v_gene: TRBV10-3; j_gene: TRBJ2-4; d_gene: TRBD2; CDR3aa: CAISESGLAGRENIQYF; CDR3nt: TGTGCCATCAGTGAGTCGGGACTAGCGGGGCGGGAGAACATTCAGTACTTC
abundance: few; v_gene: TRBV3-1; j_gene: TRBJ1-1; d_gene: .; CDR3aa: CASSHTAGWEMNTEAFF; CDR3nt: TGTGCCAGCAGCCATACGGCAGGGTGGGAGATGAACACTGAAGCTTTCTTT
abundance: few; v_gene: TRBV29-1; j_gene: TRBJ2-1; d_gene: TRBD1; CDR3aa: CSVEEWRTGYYNEQFF; CDR3nt: TGCAGCGTTGAAGAATGGAGGACAGGGTACTACAATGAGCAGTTCTTC
abundance: .; v_gene: TRBV24-1; j_gene: TRBJ2-6; d_gene: .; CDR3aa: CATSDRPWGSGANVLTF; CDR3nt: TGTGCCACCAGTGATAGGCCCTGGGGTTCCGGGGCCAACGTCCTGACTTTC
abundance: .; v_gene: TRBV6-1; j_gene: TRBJ2-2; d_gene: .; CDR3aa: CASSELGRIRAWELFF; CDR3nt: TGTGCCAGCAGTGAATTGGGTAGGATCCGGGCCTGGGAGCTGTTTTTT
abundance: .; v_gene: TRBV5-1; j_gene: TRBJ2-3; d_gene: .; CDR3aa: CASSLGRPSTDTQYF; CDR3nt: TGCGCCAGCAGCTTGGGCAGGCCTAGCACAGATACGCAGTATTTT
abundance: .; v_gene: TRBV12-3/TRBV12-4; j_gene: TRBJ1-2; d_gene: .; CDR3aa: CASSLNGQTGYGYTF; CDR3nt: TGTGCCAGCAGTTTGAATGGGCAGACCGGCTATGGCTACACCTTC
abundance: few; v_gene: TRBV20-1; j_gene: TRBJ1-1; d_gene: .; CDR3aa: CSAPWVNTEAFF; CDR3nt: TGCAGTGCCCCTTGGGTGAACACTGAAGCTTTCTTT
abundance: few; v_gene: TRBV5-1; j_gene: TRBJ2-7; d_gene: TRBD1; CDR3aa: CASSLATGVDYEQYF; CDR3nt: TGCGCCAGCAGCTTGGCAACAGGGGTGGACTACGAGCAGTACTTC
abundance: many; v_gene: TRBV7-2; j_gene: TRBJ2-7; d_gene: .; CDR3aa: CASSLGAGYEQYF; CDR3nt: TGTGCCAGCAGCTTAGGAGCAGGCTACGAGCAGTACTTC
abundance: .; v_gene: TRBV5-1; j_gene: TRBJ1-4; d_gene: .; CDR3aa: CASSLEGHEKLFF; CDR3nt: TGCGCCAGCAGCTTGGAGGGTCACGAAAAACTGTTTTTT
abundance: few; v_gene: TRBV6-4; j_gene: TRBJ2-3; d_gene: .; CDR3aa: CASSDSVDTQYF; CDR3nt: TGTGCCAGCAGTGACTCGGTGGATACGCAGTATTTT
abundance: .; v_gene: TRBV7-9; j_gene: TRBJ2-7; d_gene: TRBD1; CDR3aa: CASSLEGQASYEQYF; CDR3nt: TGTGCCAGCAGCTTAGAAGGACAGGCTTCCTACGAGCAGTACTTC
abundance: .; v_gene: TRBV7-9; j_gene: TRBJ2-7; d_gene: TRBD1; CDR3aa: CASSEGTVPYEQYF; CDR3nt: TGTGCCAGCAGCGAAGGGACAGTCCCCTACGAGCAGTACTTC
abundance: once; v_gene: TRBV2; j_gene: TRBJ2-7; d_gene: .; CDR3aa: CASSERYQVTGSYEQYF; CDR3nt: TGTGCCAGCAGTGAAAGGTATCAAGTCACAGGGTCGTACGAGCAGTACTTC
abundance: .; v_gene: TRBV7-9; j_gene: TRBJ2-3; d_gene: .; CDR3aa: CASSLDFLTDTQYF; CDR3nt: TGTGCCAGCAGCTTAGATTTCCTCACAGATACGCAGTATTTT
abundance: few; v_gene: TRBV5-4; j_gene: TRBJ2-4; d_gene: TRBD1; CDR3aa: CASSPGTDTNIQYF; CDR3nt: TGTGCCAGCAGCCCCGGGACAGATACAAACATTCAGTACTTC
abundance: few; v_gene: TRBV7-8; j_gene: TRBJ2-6; d_gene: .; CDR3aa: CASSLRRQGTSGANVLTF; CDR3nt: TGTGCCAGCAGCTTAAGACGGCAGGGGACCTCTGGGGCCAACGTCCTGACTTTC
abundance: few; v_gene: TRBV2; j_gene: TRBJ2-7; d_gene: .; CDR3aa: CASSEGTPTLSYEQYF; CDR3nt: TGTGCCAGCAGTGAAGGGACCCCAACGCTCTCCTACGAGCAGTACTTC
abundance: few; v_gene: TRBV24-1; j_gene: TRBJ2-4; d_gene: TRBD1; CDR3aa: CATSGPDRGRGNIQYF; CDR3nt: TGTGCCACCAGTGGACCGGACAGGGGAAGGGGAAACATTCAGTACTTC
abundance: few; v_gene: TRBV2; j_gene: TRBJ1-2; d_gene: .; CDR3aa: CASSEEGSRRVRGYTF; CDR3nt: TGTGCCAGCAGTGAAGAGGGATCTAGGCGGGTCCGTGGCTACACCTTC
abundance: few; v_gene: TRBV7-9; j_gene: TRBJ2-5; d_gene: TRBD2; CDR3aa: CASSSRPLAGAETQYF; CDR3nt: TGTGCCAGCAGCTCCCGGCCGCTAGCGGGAGCGGAGACCCAGTACTTC
abundance: few; v_gene: TRBV7-9; j_gene: TRBJ2-3; d_gene: .; CDR3aa: CASSLVKTTDTQYF; CDR3nt: TGTGCCAGCAGCTTAGTGAAGACCACAGATACGCAGTATTTT
abundance: .; v_gene: TRBV20-1; j_gene: TRBJ1-6; d_gene: TRBD1; CDR3aa: CSAEKTGDSPLHF; CDR3nt: TGCAGTGCTGAGAAAACAGGGGATTCACCCCTCCACTTT
abundance: few; v_gene: TRBV7-9; j_gene: TRBJ2-1; d_gene: .; CDR3aa: CASSLDGGEQFF; CDR3nt: TGTGCCAGCAGCTTAGACGGGGGTGAGCAGTTCTTC
abundance: few; v_gene: TRBV7-9; j_gene: TRBJ2-1; d_gene: TRBD2; CDR3aa: CASSTKGLAGGVGYNEQFF; CDR3nt: TGTGCCAGCAGCACTAAGGGACTAGCGGGAGGAGTGGGGTACAATGAGCAGTTCTTC
abundance: few; v_gene: TRBV25-1; j_gene: TRBJ1-2; d_gene: .; CDR3aa: CASSEKAWGKDGYTF; CDR3nt: TGTGCCAGCAGTGAAAAGGCATGGGGAAAGGATGGCTACACCTTC
abundance: few; v_gene: TRBV12-3/TRBV12-4; j_gene: TRBJ1-1; d_gene: .; CDR3aa: CASSFGSQANTEAFF; CDR3nt: TGTGCCAGCAGTTTTGGTTCACAGGCGAACACTGAAGCTTTCTTT
abundance: .; v_gene: TRBV6-1; j_gene: TRBJ1-6; d_gene: .; CDR3aa: CASSAGTADNSPLHF; CDR3nt: TGTGCCAGCAGTGCGGGGACGGCTGATAATTCACCCCTCCACTTT
abundance: few; v_gene: TRBV4-2; j_gene: TRBJ2-7; d_gene: .; CDR3aa: CASSQVGFVEQYF; CDR3nt: TGTGCCAGCAGCCAAGTAGGATTTGTAGAGCAGTACTTC
abundance: .; v_gene: TRBV6-5; j_gene: TRBJ1-6; d_gene: .; CDR3aa: CASSHPPRGGEGFTLHF; CDR3nt: TGTGCCAGCAGCCACCCACCCCGGGGAGGGGAAGGATTCACCCTCCACTTT
abundance: .; v_gene: TRBV5-1; j_gene: TRBJ2-1; d_gene: TRBD1; CDR3aa: CASSFNPGTGDNEQFF; CDR3nt: TGCGCCAGCAGCTTCAATCCCGGGACAGGCGACAATGAGCAGTTCTTC
abundance: many; v_gene: TRBV5-1; j_gene: TRBJ1-2; d_gene: TRBD1; CDR3aa: CASSLLTGDYGYTF; CDR3nt: TGCGCCAGCAGCTTGTTAACAGGGGACTATGGCTACACCTTC
abundance: few; v_gene: TRBV9; j_gene: TRBJ1-3; d_gene: .; CDR3aa: CASSVRTEGNTIYF; CDR3nt: TGTGCCAGCAGCGTAAGGACAGAAGGAAACACCATATATTTT